Listed below are T cell receptor beta chains from one sample, sequenced in a study of shared clonotypes between healthy human individuals. Produced via immunoSEQ multiplex PCR; TCRdb's table is partial and in-frame only. The sample carries about a million clones, more than 75% recorded once. The sequenced sample was memory CD4+ T cells sorted from blood. Receptor source: a man aged 18 to 35 in good health. Both conserved end residues are part of each CDR3. The D gene is left open where the match is weak.

j_call	d_call	v_call	cdr3_nt	cdr3_aa
TRBJ1-1	TRBD1	TRBV5-5	TGTGCCAGCAGCTTGGATGAGGACAGGATGAACACTGAAGCTTTCTTT	CASSLDEDRMNTEAFF
TRBJ1-6	.	TRBV19	TGTGCCAGTAGTCCAGCATACCGGGATGCCCTCCACTTT	CASSPAYRDALHF
TRBJ2-5	.	TRBV9	TGTGCCAGCAGCGCGACAGGACTTGGGCAAGAGACCCAGTACTTC	CASSATGLGQETQYF
TRBJ1-1	.	TRBV7-2	TGTGCCAGCAGCTTAGGGGGGTCGAACACTGAAGCTTTCTTT	CASSLGGSNTEAFF
TRBJ2-7	.	TRBV7-9	TGTGCCAGCAGCTTTGGAGGGGCCCGCGAGCAGTACTTC	CASSFGGAREQYF
TRBJ2-5	TRBD1	TRBV13	TGTGCCAGCAGCGGGGACAGGGGGCGAGAGACCCAGTACTTC	CASSGDRGRETQYF
TRBJ2-4	.	TRBV7-2	TGTGCCAGCAGCCTCTCACAAGACGGCATTCAGTACTTC	CASSLSQDGIQYF
TRBJ1-6	.	TRBV5-1	TGCGCCAGCAGCTTGGTGGCAGGGACTTCACCCCTCCACTTT	CASSLVAGTSPLHF
TRBJ2-7	TRBD2	TRBV6-1	TGTGCCAGCAGTGAAGCGCTCCCTGCGGGAGGGCGAGGAGAGCAGTACTTC	CASSEALPAGGRGEQYF
TRBJ1-2	.	TRBV6-4	TGTGCCAGCAGCCCTGACAGTGCCACTATCGGCTACACCTTC	CASSPDSATIGYTF
TRBJ1-6	.	TRBV6-5	TGTGCCAGCAGACAGGGAGGTGTCGTAGATTCACCCCTCCACTTT	CASRQGGVVDSPLHF
TRBJ2-5	.	TRBV7-9	TGTGCCAGCAGCTTAGGAGGGAGGCAAGAGACCCAGTACTTC	CASSLGGRQETQYF
TRBJ2-1	.	TRBV5-6	TGTGCCAGCAGCTTGTATCACGGGAGTAACTATGAGCAGTTCTTC	CASSLYHGSNYEQFF